The 2 T cell receptor beta chains below come from one sample, sequenced in a study of blood T cells in healthy people across ages. Using a J-beta primer mix together with a sample-barcoded 5' primer, a second PCR was run for roughly 7 to 12 cycles. TCRdb called the 5' RACE reads again in MiXCR, with one record for every CDR3 protein. The sample contains 950,000 to 1,200,000 distinct CDR3 sequences, more than 30% of which appear only once. The sample taken for sequencing was blood. The receptors originated from a man aged 18 to 29 in good health.

The chain carries TRBV2 and TRBJ2-3; D not resolved. Germline loops: CDR1 SNHLY, CDR2 FYNNEI. The CDR3 has 13 residues. V lost 7 bases and J 4 bases, leaving 12 bases between the germline ends. The CDR3: CASNPDGADTQYF. CDR3 DNA sequence: TGTGCCAGCAACCCGGACGGCGCAGATACGCAGTATTTT.

As for this clonotype: One end of the junction does not line up with germline, which may come from a read error. The gene calls are TRBV20-1 and TRBJ2-1, with 7 bases fitting TRBD2. The J call may not be correct, given that the DNA end is closer to TRBJ2-7. Per germline, CDR1 DFQATT and CDR2 SNEGSKA (reference sequence). CDR3 length equals 14 residues. The CDR3 coding sequence is TGCAGTGCGAGAGGCCTAGCGGTCTACAATGAGCAGTACTTC. It is translated as CSARGLAVYNEQYF.